A single sample is the source of the 17 T cell receptor beta chains below, sequenced in a study of T cell responses to AZD1222 COVID-19 vaccine. The table came from immunoSEQ multiplex PCR; TCRdb's copy has only in-frame clones and leaves some out. The table lists about 97,000 clones, more than 85% of them singletons, with 5% in the top ten. The material sequenced was peripheral blood, taken on day 0 of AZD1222 vaccination. These TCRs come from an adult in good health.

The chain recombines TRBV29-1 with TRBJ2-1; D is possibly TRBD2 (5 bases). CDR1 SQVTM and CDR2 ANQGSEA come from the germline V gene. The V end was cut by 4 bases, the J end by 6 bases, with 10 bases between. The CDR3 has 12 amino acids. CDR3 sequence: CSVVRTPNEQFF. Written as DNA, the CDR3 is TGCAGCGTTGTGAGGACTCCCAATGAGCAGTTCTTC.

This clone was counted once. The chain employs TRBV10-3 and TRBJ2-2, with D uncertain. The V gene lost 0 bases and the J gene lost 8 bases, with 7 bases spanning the gap. In germline, CDR1 is ENHRY, CDR2 SYGVKD. CDR3 length: 13 residues. The CDR3 is CAISESTRGELFF. CDR3 nucleotides: TGTGCCATCAGTGAGTCGACAAGGGGGGAGCTGTTTTTT.

This chain links TRBV4-2 with TRBJ2-3; 11 bases are a match to TRBD2. Trimming cost V 4 bases and J 2 bases; bases outside gene matches: 11. This CDR3 is 18 amino acids long. Per germline, CDR1 LGHNA and CDR2 YNFKEQ. The CDR3 here is CASSLKGPSGGPTDTQYF. The CDR3 DNA reads TGTGCCAGCAGCCTAAAAGGGCCTAGCGGGGGGCCCACAGATACGCAGTATTTT.

The chain uses TRBV15 and TRBJ1-2; D call uncertain. The CDR3 is 13 residues long. Trimming cost V 4 bases and J 4 bases, with 10 bases left between them. Germline V gene lookup returns CDR1 LNHNV and CDR2 YYDKDF (reference sequence). The chain's CDR3 is CATSIEGTYGYTF. Written as DNA, the CDR3 is TGTGCCACCAGCATAGAGGGAACCTATGGCTACACCTTC.

This chain connects TRBV5-8 to TRBJ2-5; D gene uncertain. The germline CDR1 and CDR2 sequences are SGHTS and YDEGEE. V dropped 3 bases and J dropped 2 bases, with 14 bases sitting between them. The length of the CDR3 is 15 residues. DNA for the CDR3: TGTGCCAGCAGCTCGGCTGGAACCTTACAAGAGACCCAGTACTTC. It encodes CASSSAGTLQETQYF.

The chain recombines TRBV7-2 with TRBJ2-5; 12 bases align to TRBD2. Unmatched junction bases numbered 5, after V lost 5 bases and J lost 1 base. Per the germline V gene, CDR1 is SGHTA and CDR2 is FQGNSA. This CDR3 comprises 16 residues. This chain's CDR3 is CASSPGTSGFQETQYF. Written as DNA, the CDR3 is TGTGCCAGCAGCCCAGGGACTAGCGGGTTCCAAGAGACCCAGTACTTC.

J is TRBJ2-1 and V is TRBV6-2 or TRBV6-3; 8 nucleotides align to TRBD2. Germline loops: CDR1 MNHEY, CDR2 SVGEGT. The V gene end was trimmed by 7 bases and the J gene end by 9 bases; junction bases not matched to a gene: 8. The CDR3 extends over 13 amino acids. The CDR3 region is CASNPGGAGEQFF. CDR3 sequence (DNA): TGTGCCAGCAACCCCGGGGGGGCTGGTGAGCAGTTCTTC.

V gene TRBV7-2 combines with J gene TRBJ1-5, with D possibly TRBD1 on 6 matching bases. Trimming took off 5 bases at V and 2 bases at J, with 22 bases between the two ends. This CDR3 region has 18 residues. From germline, CDR1 is SGHTA and CDR2 FQGNSA. DNA of the CDR3: TGTGCCAGCAGCATAACCACCCGAGGGGGGCTTGGCAATCAGCCCCAGCATTTT. Its translation: CASSITTRGGLGNQPQHF.

The V call is TRBV27, the J call TRBJ2-3, with D unresolved. Germline V gene sequence: CDR1 MNHEY, CDR2 SMNVEV (reference sequence). This CDR3 spans 14 amino acids. The V and J ends lost 5 bases and 4 bases respectively, with 13 bases between them. The CDR3 here is CASSHTPRSDTQYF. In nucleotides, the CDR3 is TGTGCCAGCAGTCACACTCCTAGATCAGATACGCAGTATTTT.

This rearrangement joins TRBV6-2 or TRBV6-3 to TRBJ2-1; D remains ambiguous. Germline V gene data show CDR1 as MNHEY and CDR2 as SVGEGT. The CDR3 sequence is 12 residues long. The ends were cut back, 4 bases at V and 7 bases at J, with 8 bases in the middle. In DNA form, the CDR3 reads TGTGCCAGCAGTTCCCTACTGAATGAGCAGTTCTTC. Translated: CASSSLLNEQFF.

The rearrangement joins TRBV5-1 to TRBJ2-2; D might be TRBD2 (6 bases). Germline lookup yields CDR1 SGHRS and CDR2 YFSETQ. The CDR3 runs to 15 residues. Trimming pared 0 bases from V and 3 bases from J, leaving 9 bases between. For the CDR3, the DNA is TGCGCCAGCAGCTTGGGGTCGGGGGACACCGGGGAGCTGTTTTTT. This sequence encodes CASSLGSGDTGELFF.

The rearrangement links TRBV12-3 or TRBV12-4 to TRBJ1-2; D is unclear. The ends were cut back, 5 bases at V and 4 bases at J, with 11 bases in the middle. The length of the CDR3 is 13 residues. The CDR3: CASSRRIFYGYTF. The CDR3 nucleotides are TGTGCCAGCAGTAGGCGAATATTCTATGGCTACACCTTC.

The chain is built from TRBV6-5 and TRBJ2-2; D not resolved. Germline CDR1 reads MNHEY; CDR2 reads SVGAGI. The CDR3 extends over 16 amino acids. Trimming stripped 2 bases from V and 0 bases from J, with 10 bases between. The CDR3 protein is CASSYIQFSNTGELFF. CDR3 nucleotides: TGTGCCAGCAGTTACATTCAATTTTCGAACACCGGGGAGCTGTTTTTT.

The rearrangement joins TRBV28 to TRBJ1-5; TRBD1 is a possible D gene (5 bases). From germline, CDR1 is MDHEN and CDR2 SYDVKM. This CDR3 spans 13 amino acids. V shed 6 bases and J shed 3 bases, with 9 bases lying between them. The CDR3 DNA reads TGTGCCAGCAGACGGGGGATCAATCAGCCCCAGCATTTT. Residues: CASRRGINQPQHF. Full variable domain (remainder filled in from reference TRBV28 and TRBJ1-5): DVKVTQSSRYLVKRTGEKVFLECVQDMDHENMFWYRQDPGLGLRLIYFSYDVKMKEKGDIPEGYSVSREKKERFSLILESASTNQTSMYLCASRRGINQPQHFGDGTRLSIL.

The chain recombines TRBV11-2 with TRBJ2-3; possible D gene TRBD1, 5 bases. From germline, CDR1 is SGHAT and CDR2 FQNNGV. V lost 0 bases to trimming and J lost 3 bases, with 7 bases between them. The CDR3 extends over 14 amino acids. CDR3 DNA sequence: TGTGCCAGCAGCTTAGACAGGGCTACAGATACGCAGTATTTT. It specifies CASSLDRATDTQYF.

The J gene is TRBJ1-2, the V gene TRBV18; 10 nucleotides align to TRBD1. The CDR3 length is 14 residues. V gave up 4 bases and J gave up 3 bases; unmatched junction bases: 2. Per germline, CDR1 KGHSH and CDR2 LQKENI. CDR3 region: CASSHGTGDYGYTF. The CDR3 region has the DNA TGTGCCAGCTCACACGGGACAGGGGACTATGGCTACACCTTC.

The rearrangement links TRBV12-3 or TRBV12-4 to TRBJ1-1; possibly TRBD1 for D (5 bases). This CDR3 has 12 amino acids. V lost 7 bases and J 5 bases, leaving 11 bases between the germline ends. This CDR3 reads CASTTWGTEAFF. The DNA for the CDR3 is TGTGCCAGCACCACTTGGGGGACTGAAGCTTTCTTT.